The 14 T cell receptor beta chains below come from one sample, sequenced in a study of blood T cell repertoires in COVID-19. Clones were sequenced by immunoSEQ multiplex PCR, and TCRdb holds only the in-frame ones, with some missing. Of 72,000 or so clones in the sample, 80% were seen once. The sequencing sample was made of peripheral blood. Receptors originate from a man aged 65-85 years who had recovered from COVID-19.

The chain carries TRBV28 and TRBJ1-1; maybe TRBD1 (6 bases). The germline V and J ends were trimmed by 5 bases and 1 base, with 17 bases remaining between them. The germline gives CDR1 MDHEN, CDR2 SYDVKM. The CDR3 totals 16 residues. The CDR3 sequence: CASSTRTRGPNTEAFF. CDR3 nucleotides: TGTGCCAGCAGTACGCGCACCAGGGGACCGAACACTGAAGCTTTCTTT. Drawing the rest from reference TRBV28 and TRBJ1-1, the complete variable domain is DVKVTQSSRYLVKRTGEKVFLECVQDMDHENMFWYRQDPGLGLRLIYFSYDVKMKEKGDIPEGYSVSREKKERFSLILESASTNQTSMYLCASSTRTRGPNTEAFFGQGTRLTVV.

The chain employs TRBV19 and TRBJ1-5; D remains ambiguous. The germline V and J ends were trimmed by 4 bases and 3 bases, with 16 bases remaining between them. Per the germline V gene, CDR1 is LNHDA and CDR2 is SQIVND (reference sequence). This CDR3 is built from 16 residues. DNA of the CDR3: TGTGCCAGTAGTAACCTCGGGGAGGCGGACAATCAGCCCCAGCATTTT. Protein sequence: CASSNLGEADNQPQHF.

CDR3 residues: CASSHRQGITEAFF. The DNA for the CDR3 is TGTGCCAGCAGCCATCGACAGGGTATCACTGAAGCTTTCTTT. This chain connects TRBV4-2 to TRBJ1-1; 7 bases align to TRBD1. The germline V gene encodes CDR1 LGHNA and CDR2 YNFKEQ. The CDR3 is made up of 14 amino acids. V lost 3 bases to trimming and J lost 4 bases; unmatched junction nucleotides: 5.

The rearrangement links TRBV29-1 to TRBJ1-5; the D gene is possibly TRBD1 (5 bases). Germline lookup yields CDR1 SQVTM and CDR2 ANQGSEA. CDR3 length: 13 residues. Trimming pared 1 base from V and 7 bases from J, leaving 11 bases between. This chain's CDR3 is CSVEGVQGQPQHF. The CDR3 DNA is TGCAGCGTTGAAGGGGTTCAGGGCCAGCCCCAGCATTTT.

The V call is TRBV11-2, the J call TRBJ2-7, with D unresolved. This CDR3 contains 13 residues. The V gene lost 0 bases and the J gene lost 6 bases, with 9 bases spanning the gap. CDR1 is SGHAT, CDR2 FQNNGV, per germline. CDR3 bases: TGTGCCAGCAGCTTAGACACGGGTGTCGAGCAGTACTTC. Its translation: CASSLDTGVEQYF.

The chain is built from TRBV11-2 and TRBJ1-5; D is uncertain. Trimming removed 3 bases at V and 3 bases at J, with 6 bases between. Germline values: CDR1 SGHAT, CDR2 FQNNGV. The CDR3 has 13 residues. CDR3 protein: CASSLADNQPQHF. The CDR3 DNA sequence: TGTGCCAGCAGCTTGGCAGACAATCAGCCCCAGCATTTT.

The J gene is TRBJ1-3, the V gene TRBV7-2; tentative D call: TRBD1 (5 bases). Germline V gene lookup returns CDR1 SGHTA and CDR2 FQGNSA. The CDR3 contains 15 residues. The V end lost 2 bases, the J end lost 2 bases, and 10 bases lay between the germline ends. CDR3 protein: CASSLNSGAGNTIYF. CDR3 nucleotides: TGTGCCAGCAGCTTAAATTCGGGGGCTGGAAACACCATATATTTT.

The genes are TRBV11-3 and TRBJ2-7, with D perhaps matching TRBD2 (5 bases). The CDR3 length is 14 residues. Germline lookup yields CDR1 SGHNT and CDR2 YENEEA. Trimming took off 0 bases at V and 1 base at J, with 7 bases between the two ends. The CDR3 coding sequence is TGTGCCAGCAGCTTAGAGGGAGAGTCCTACGAGCAGTACTTC. Amino acids: CASSLEGESYEQYF.

J is TRBJ2-7 and V is TRBV28; 8 nucleotides align to TRBD1. The germline gives CDR1 MDHEN, CDR2 SYDVKM. The trim removed 7 bases at V and 3 bases at J, leaving 11 bases unmatched. This CDR3 region has 15 residues. The CDR3 loop is CASTTTGTGLYEQYF. CDR3 nucleotides: TGTGCCAGCACCACGACCGGGACAGGCCTCTACGAGCAGTACTTC.

Remarks on this clone: Its ends do not fully match the called genes, so a read error is possible. The V gene is TRBV11-3, the J gene TRBJ2-3, with 10 bases lining up with TRBD1. CDR1 and CDR2 (germline): SGHNT, YENEEA. This CDR3 spans 15 amino acids. CDR3: CASSLVGQGTATQYF. The CDR3 DNA reads TGTGCCAGCAGCTTAGTGGGACAGGGGACAGCTACGCAGTATTTT.

V is TRBV4-2 and J is TRBJ1-2; 10 bases line up with TRBD1. The CDR3 contains 18 residues. CDR1 and CDR2 from the germline V gene are LGHNA and YNFKEQ. V shed 0 bases and J 5 bases; nucleotides not matched to a gene: 12. CDR3 residues: CASSQDSNRDRGLYGYTF. The DNA for the CDR3 is TGTGCCAGCAGCCAAGATTCGAATCGGGACAGGGGCTTGTATGGCTACACCTTC.

The chain links TRBV7-9 to TRBJ1-2, with 9 bases aligning to TRBD1. The CDR3 is 14 amino acids. The trim removed 7 bases at V and 6 bases at J, leaving 9 bases unmatched. CDR1 and CDR2 from the germline V gene are SEHNR and FQNEAQ (reference sequence). For the CDR3, the DNA is TGTGCCAGCAACTCGCGGGACAGGGAACATGGCTACACCTTC. Translated, it gives CASNSRDREHGYTF.

This clone came up a few times. The genes are TRBV21-1 and TRBJ2-3; the D call in the table, TRBD1, was not verified against the DNA. TRBV21-1 is classified as a pseudogene. This CDR3 contains 14 residues. In nucleotides, the CDR3 is TGTGCCAGCAGGACAGGGGTAATAAGGGATACGCAGTATTTT. Translated: CASRTGVIRDTQYF.

This clone has more than one count but fewer than ten. The chain has TRBV5-1 and TRBJ1-2; maybe TRBD1 (6 bases). This CDR3 spans 14 amino acids. With 0 bases removed from V and 5 bases from J, the gap between germline ends came to 11 bases. The germline V gene encodes CDR1 SGHRS and CDR2 YFSETQ. CDR3 in amino acids: CASSLGTENYGYTF. The CDR3 region has the DNA TGCGCCAGCAGCTTGGGGACAGAGAATTATGGCTACACCTTC.